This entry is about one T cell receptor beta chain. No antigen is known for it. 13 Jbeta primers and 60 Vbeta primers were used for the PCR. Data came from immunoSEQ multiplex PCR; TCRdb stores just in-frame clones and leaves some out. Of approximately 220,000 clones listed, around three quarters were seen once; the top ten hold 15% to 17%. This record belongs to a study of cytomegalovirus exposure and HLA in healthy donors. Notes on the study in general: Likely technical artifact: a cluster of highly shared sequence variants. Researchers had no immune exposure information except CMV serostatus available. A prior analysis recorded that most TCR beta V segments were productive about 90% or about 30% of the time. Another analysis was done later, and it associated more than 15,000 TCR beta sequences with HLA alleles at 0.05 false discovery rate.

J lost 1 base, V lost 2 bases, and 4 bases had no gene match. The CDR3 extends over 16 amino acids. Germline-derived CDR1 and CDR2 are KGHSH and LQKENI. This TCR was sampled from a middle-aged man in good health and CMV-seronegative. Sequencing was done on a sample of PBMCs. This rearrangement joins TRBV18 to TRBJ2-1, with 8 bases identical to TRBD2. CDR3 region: CASSPGAGASYNEQFF. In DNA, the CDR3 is TGTGCCAGCTCACCAGGAGCGGGGGCATCCTACAATGAGCAGTTCTTC.